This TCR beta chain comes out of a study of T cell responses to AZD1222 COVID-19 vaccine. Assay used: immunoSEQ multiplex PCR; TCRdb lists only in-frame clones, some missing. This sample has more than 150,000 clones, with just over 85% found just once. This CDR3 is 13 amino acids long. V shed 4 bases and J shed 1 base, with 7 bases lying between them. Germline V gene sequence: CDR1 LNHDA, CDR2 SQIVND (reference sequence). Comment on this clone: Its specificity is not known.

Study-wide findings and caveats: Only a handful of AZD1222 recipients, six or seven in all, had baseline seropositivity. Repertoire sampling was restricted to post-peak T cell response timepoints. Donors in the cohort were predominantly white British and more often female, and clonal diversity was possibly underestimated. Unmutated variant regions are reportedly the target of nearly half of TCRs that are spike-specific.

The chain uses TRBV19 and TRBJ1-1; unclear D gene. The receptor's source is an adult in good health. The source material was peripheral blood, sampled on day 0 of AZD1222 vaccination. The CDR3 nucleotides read TGTGCCAGTAGTACCACAAAGAACACTGAAGCTTTCTTT. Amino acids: CASSTTKNTEAFF.